This T cell receptor beta chain was recorded in a study of T cells in Graves' hyperthyroidism and ophthalmopathy. RNA transcripts gave rise to amplified TCR beta CDR3 regions. A set of HTBI primers served as the primers for a first-round RT-PCR of the TCR CDR3. TCRdb re-called the multiplex PCR reads through MiXCR, storing one row per CDR3 protein. This sample has about 500,000 distinct CDR3 sequences, with around 43% found just once. In regard to this clonotype: The junction and the germline gene differ at one end; a read error may be behind it.

CDR3 length: 14 residues. Germline V gives CDR1 SGHAT, CDR2 FQNNGV. This chain connects TRBV11-2 to TRBJ2-5; 10 nucleotides agree with TRBD1. The clonotype was recovered from an adult woman with Graves' disease, either hyperthyroidism or ophthalmopathy (not recorded which). The sequencing input was peripheral blood or thyroid tissue (not recorded which). CDR3 bases: TGTGCCTGCAGCGGCCGGACAGGGGGAGAGACCCAGTACTTC. As protein: CACSGRTGGETQYF. The variable domain in full, completed from reference TRBV11-2 and TRBJ2-5, reads EAGVAQSPRYKIIEKRQSVAFWCNPISGHATLYWYQQILGQGPKLLIQFQNNGVVDDSQLPKDRFSAERLKGVDSTLKIQPAKLEDSAVYLCACSGRTGGETQYFGPGTRLLVL.